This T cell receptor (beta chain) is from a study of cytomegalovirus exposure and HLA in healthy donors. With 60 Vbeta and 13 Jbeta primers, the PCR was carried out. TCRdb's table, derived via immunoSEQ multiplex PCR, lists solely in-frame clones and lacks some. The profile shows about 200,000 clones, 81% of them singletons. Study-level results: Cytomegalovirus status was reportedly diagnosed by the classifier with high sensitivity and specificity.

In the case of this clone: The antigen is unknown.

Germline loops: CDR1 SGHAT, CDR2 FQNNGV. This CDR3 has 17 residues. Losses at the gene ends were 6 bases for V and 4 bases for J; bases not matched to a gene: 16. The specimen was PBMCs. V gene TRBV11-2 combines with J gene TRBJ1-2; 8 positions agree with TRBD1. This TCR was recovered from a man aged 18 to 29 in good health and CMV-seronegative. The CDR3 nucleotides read TGTGCCAGCAGGGCGGTCCAGGGGGCGAGGTATTCCTATGGCTACACCTTC. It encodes CASRAVQGARYSYGYTF.